These 8 T cell receptor beta chains came from one sample sequenced in a study of cytomegalovirus exposure and HLA in healthy donors. The protocol was immunoSEQ multiplex PCR, while the TCRdb copy is restricted to in-frame clones and leaves out a portion. The sample holds about 160,000 clones, around nine tenths seen once. Sequenced input: PBMCs. These receptors all come from a man aged 18 to 29 in good health and CMV-seropositive.

J is TRBJ1-1 and V is TRBV2, with 7 bases lining up with TRBD1. The V segment lost 4 bases and the J segment 1 base; nucleotides outside the gene matches: 3. Germline-derived CDR1 and CDR2 are SNHLY and FYNNEI. The CDR3 extends over 14 amino acids. CDR3 sequence: CASSGRQGNTEAFF. In nucleotides, the CDR3 is TGTGCCAGCAGTGGGAGACAGGGGAACACTGAAGCTTTCTTT.

V and J are TRBV19 and TRBJ2-5; 9 bases are shared with TRBD1. There are 14 residues in the CDR3. Germline V gene sequence: CDR1 LNHDA, CDR2 SQIVND (reference sequence). V lost 8 bases, J lost 5 bases, and 9 bases stayed unmatched. The chain's CDR3 is CASSETGGGETQYF. CDR3 coding DNA: TGTGCCAGTTCCGAAACAGGGGGCGGTGAGACCCAGTACTTC. The whole variable domain, filled in from reference TRBV19 and TRBJ2-5, reads DGGITQSPKYLFRKEGQNVTLSCEQNLNHDAMYWYRQDPGQGLRLIYYSQIVNDFQKGDIAEGYSVSREKKESFPLTVTSAQKNPTAFYLCASSETGGGETQYFGPGTRLLVL.

This rearrangement joins TRBV19 to TRBJ2-3, with 7 bases lining up with TRBD2. The CDR3 is 17 residues long. Germline lookup yields CDR1 LNHDA and CDR2 SQIVND (reference sequence). Losses at the gene ends were 1 base for V and 1 base for J; bases not matched to a gene: 8. CDR3 sequence: CASSIVGSGVGTDTQYF. In DNA form, the CDR3 reads TGTGCCAGTAGTATAGTCGGGAGCGGGGTAGGCACAGATACGCAGTATTTT.

This chain links TRBV5-1 with TRBJ2-1; 11 bases are a match to TRBD2. This CDR3 is 16 amino acids long. Germline V gives CDR1 SGHRS, CDR2 YFSETQ. Losses at the gene ends were 1 base for V and 8 bases for J; bases not matched to a gene: 8. The CDR3 loop is CASSLSTSGAGDEQFF. The CDR3 DNA sequence: TGCGCCAGCAGCTTGTCGACTAGCGGGGCGGGTGATGAGCAGTTCTTC.

This chain connects TRBV6-5 to TRBJ2-7; D is unclear. The CDR3 covers 14 residues. The germline V gene encodes CDR1 MNHEY and CDR2 SVGAGI. Trimming took 6 bases from V and 3 from J, leaving 15 bases between them. CDR3 residues: CASSYRALNYEQYF. The CDR3 nucleotides are TGTGCCAGCAGCTACAGAGCCCTTAACTACGAGCAGTACTTC.

The V and J genes are TRBV6-1 and TRBJ2-3; 7 positions agree with TRBD1. Germline loops: CDR1 MNHNS, CDR2 SASEGT. Trimming took 4 bases from V and 0 from J; bases not matched to a gene: 7. This CDR3 is built from 16 residues. The CDR3 DNA sequence: TGTGCCAGCAGTGGACACGGGACAGTAAGCACAGATACGCAGTATTTT. Protein sequence: CASSGHGTVSTDTQYF.

This clone was recorded once. The chain uses TRBV29-1 and TRBJ2-5; 9 positions agree with TRBD1. There are 15 residues in the CDR3. Germline values: CDR1 SQVTM, CDR2 ANQGSEA. With 6 bases clipped from V and 3 bases from J, the junction kept 11 bases outside the gene matches. This CDR3 reads CSVGTGTGREETQYF. The CDR3 DNA reads as TGCAGCGTCGGAACAGGGACAGGGAGGGAAGAGACCCAGTACTTC.

J is TRBJ2-3 and V is TRBV7-9, with TRBD2 matching over 10 bases. The CDR3 has 12 residues. V gave up 3 bases and J gave up 9 bases; unmatched junction bases: 0. Looked up from germline, CDR1 is SEHNR and CDR2 is FQNEAQ (reference sequence). The CDR3 sequence: CASSLTSGTQYF. The CDR3 DNA is TGTGCCAGCAGCTTGACTAGCGGGACGCAGTATTTT.